Sequencing of this TCR beta chain was carried out in a study of blood T cell repertoires in COVID-19. The wider study: Italy, Spain and the United States were the sources of the convalescent and acute COVID-19 samples. In each case, the material was cDNA or gDNA derived from T cells, B-cell-depleted T cells, or PBMCs.

This CDR3 contains 17 residues. Looked up from germline, CDR1 is ENHRY and CDR2 is SYGVKD. The V and J ends lost 4 bases and 0 bases, in that order; junction bases with no gene match: 10. In the original processing: Scientists estimated how many nucleated cells there were by amplifying reference gene primers. Here immunoSEQ multiplex PCR was the method, and the copy in TCRdb shows in-frame clones only, minus some. V and J calls and clone size are as listed in that table; D and trimming were resolved from the DNA. The sample has 150,000 to 200,000 clones; 82% are singletons. The J gene is TRBJ2-5, the V gene TRBV10-3, with 8 bases lining up with TRBD2. Sequenced: peripheral blood. The TCR comes from a woman aged 70-85 years with acute or convalescent COVID-19. Here the CDR3 reads CAISGGVGGGNQETQYF. Here the CDR3 DNA reads TGTGCCATCAGTGGTGGGGTCGGCGGGGGGAACCAAGAGACCCAGTACTTC.